Presented here are 15 T cell receptor beta chains from one specimen sequenced in a study of T cell responses to AZD1222 COVID-19 vaccine. Clones were read by immunoSEQ multiplex PCR, and TCRdb kept only the in-frame ones, dropping some. The sample has 100,000 to 130,000 clones; about nine tenths are singletons. Specimen: peripheral blood, collected on day 0 of MenACWY control vaccination. The receptor source for this set is an adult in good health.

The chain joins TRBV27 to TRBJ2-7, with D perhaps TRBD1 or TRBD2 (6 bases each). This CDR3 contains 14 residues. The germline CDR1 and CDR2 sequences are MNHEY and SMNVEV (reference sequence). Trimming left V 3 bases short and J 2 bases short, with 11 bases between. The CDR3 nucleotides are TGTGCCAGCAGTTTCTGGGGGGCCACCTACGAGCAGTACTTC. It is translated as CASSFWGATYEQYF.

This clone has only one observation. This sequence joins TRBV28 and TRBJ1-2, with 9 bases matching TRBD1. CDR3 length: 16 amino acids. V trimming: 5 bases; J trimming: 2 bases; junction bases outside the gene matches: 9. Germline V CDR1 and CDR2: MDHEN, SYDVKM. For the CDR3, the DNA is TGTGCCAGCAGTCCTCCCGGGACAGGGACGAACTATGGCTACACCTTC. The encoded protein is CASSPPGTGTNYGYTF.

The V gene is TRBV18, the J gene TRBJ2-5; 12 positions agree with TRBD1. The CDR3 has 17 amino acids. Germline V gives CDR1 KGHSH, CDR2 LQKENI. The V and J ends lost 3 bases and 5 bases, in that order; junction bases with no gene match: 10. CDR3 sequence reads: CASSPDSGTGGKETQYF. The DNA of the CDR3 is TGTGCCAGCTCACCGGACTCCGGGACAGGGGGCAAGGAGACCCAGTACTTC.

V is TRBV29-1 and J is TRBJ1-1, with no clear D. CDR1 and CDR2 from the germline V gene are SQVTM and ANQGSEA. This CDR3 contains 13 residues. Trimming took 8 bases from V and 1 from J, leaving 14 bases between them. For the CDR3, the DNA is TGCAGCTTTCGGCGGACGGAGAACACTGAAGCTTTCTTT. It translates to CSFRRTENTEAFF.

The chain uses TRBV19 and TRBJ1-2; D remains ambiguous. CDR1 LNHDA and CDR2 SQIVND come from the germline V gene (reference sequence). The CDR3 is 13 amino acids. Deletions cut 3 bases from V and 2 bases from J, with 7 bases between. The CDR3 here is CASSIDGNYGYTF. CDR3 DNA: TGTGCCAGTAGTATCGACGGAAACTATGGCTACACCTTC.

The chain uses TRBV11-2 and TRBJ1-6; 9 bases line up with TRBD1. There are 15 residues in the CDR3. Losses at the gene ends were 3 bases for V and 9 bases for J; bases not matched to a gene: 6. CDR1 SGHAT and CDR2 FQNNGV come from the germline V gene. Here the CDR3 reads CASSLAGTGSSPLHF. The CDR3 DNA reads as TGTGCCAGCAGCTTGGCCGGGACAGGGTCTTCACCCCTCCACTTT.

V is TRBV2 and J is TRBJ1-1; D is ambiguous. The germline gives CDR1 SNHLY, CDR2 FYNNEI. CDR3 size: 13 residues. Trimming left V 4 bases short and J 3 bases short, with 9 bases between. CDR3 DNA: TGTGCCAGCAGTGCCGACGGGTACACTGAAGCTTTCTTT. Its protein is CASSADGYTEAFF.

The genes are TRBV13 and TRBJ1-4; D not resolved. Per germline, CDR1 PRHDT and CDR2 FYEKMQ (reference sequence). The CDR3 extends over 12 amino acids. V lost 5 bases, J lost 5 bases, and 6 bases lay in between. The CDR3 sequence: CASSPTNEKLFF. For the CDR3, the DNA is TGTGCCAGCAGCCCCACAAATGAAAAACTGTTTTTT.

V usage is TRBV12-2 and J usage is TRBJ2-7. TRBV12-2 has pseudogene status. This CDR3 has 16 residues. CDR3 DNA: TGTGCAAGTCGCTTAGATGGCAGCCCTCTTTCCTACGAGCAGTACTTC. This sequence encodes CASRLDGSPLSYEQYF.

V is TRBV6-5 and J is TRBJ1-6; TRBD1 matches 7 bases. V lost 3 bases to trimming and J lost 10 bases; unmatched junction nucleotides: 6. The V gene's germline CDR1 is MNHEY and CDR2 SVGAGI. The CDR3 totals 14 residues. Written as DNA, the CDR3 is TGTGCCAGCAGTTATGACAGGGCTAGCTCACCCCTCCACTTT. Its protein product is CASSYDRASSPLHF.

The chain joins TRBV27 to TRBJ1-6; 7 bases agree with TRBD1. V lost 5 bases and J lost 7; bases outside the gene matches: 14. This CDR3 contains 17 residues. Per germline, CDR1 MNHEY and CDR2 SMNVEV (reference sequence). CDR3 coding DNA: TGTGCCAGCAGTCGACGCACAGGGGACGTCCTAAATTCACCCCTCCACTTT. This gives the protein CASSRRTGDVLNSPLHF.

The chain couples TRBV7-2 to TRBJ2-7; the match to TRBD2 covers 11 bases. The ends lost 3 bases at V and 6 bases at J; junction bases unmatched: 7. This CDR3 is built from 15 residues. Per the germline V gene, CDR1 is SGHTA and CDR2 is FQGNSA. As DNA, the CDR3 is TGTGCCAGCAGCTTTAGCGGGGGGGGCCGTCTCGAGCAGTACTTC. Residues: CASSFSGGGRLEQYF.

This sequence joins TRBV27 and TRBJ1-5; D is ambiguous. Per the germline V gene, CDR1 is MNHEY and CDR2 is SMNVEV (reference sequence). Trimming stripped 3 bases from V and 2 bases from J, with 8 bases between. This CDR3 is built from 14 residues. CDR3 bases: TGTGCCAGCAGTTTCCGCCAACGCAATCAGCCCCAGCATTTT. This codes for CASSFRQRNQPQHF.

CDR3 protein: CASKDTEAFF. The CDR3 bases are TGTGCCAGTAAGGACACTGAAGCTTTCTTT. The chain joins TRBV19 to TRBJ1-1; D gene unclear. With 7 bases removed from V and 3 bases from J, the gap between germline ends came to 3 bases. Looked up from germline, CDR1 is LNHDA and CDR2 is SQIVND (reference sequence). This CDR3 spans 10 amino acids. Full variable domain (missing parts from reference TRBV19 and TRBJ1-1): DGGITQSPKYLFRKEGQNVTLSCEQNLNHDAMYWYRQDPGQGLRLIYYSQIVNDFQKGDIAEGYSVSREKKESFPLTVTSAQKNPTAFYLCASKDTEAFFGQGTRLTVV.

The CDR3 protein is CASSIGGVQPQHF. The CDR3 nucleotides read TGTGCCAGTAGTATTGGAGGGGTGCAGCCCCAGCATTTT. This rearrangement joins TRBV19 to TRBJ1-5, with TRBD1 as a possible D gene (5 bases). The CDR3 consists of 13 residues. V was pared by 3 bases and J by 7 bases, with 10 bases between. Germline V gives CDR1 LNHDA, CDR2 SQIVND (reference sequence).